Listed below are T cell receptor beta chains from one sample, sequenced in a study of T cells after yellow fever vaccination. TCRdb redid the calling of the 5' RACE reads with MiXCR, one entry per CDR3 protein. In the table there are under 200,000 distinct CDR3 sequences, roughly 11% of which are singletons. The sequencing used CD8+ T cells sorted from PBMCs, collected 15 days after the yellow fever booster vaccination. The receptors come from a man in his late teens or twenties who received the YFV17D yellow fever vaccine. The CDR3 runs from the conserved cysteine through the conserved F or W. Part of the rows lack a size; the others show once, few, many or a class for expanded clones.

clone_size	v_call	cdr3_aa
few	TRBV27	CASSLNSAYYEQYF
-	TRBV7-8	CASSLGTDSYEQYF
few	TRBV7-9	CASLTRPHGTASYNEQFF
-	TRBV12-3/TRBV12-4	CASSSGGNEQFF
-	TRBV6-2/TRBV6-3	CASSPRLANYGYTF
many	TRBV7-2	CASSFGIGDRTYEQYF
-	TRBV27	CASSFIGVGGYEQYF
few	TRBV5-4	CASSFGGAEETQYF
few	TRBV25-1	CASSLGAGNTIYF
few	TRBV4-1	CASSYLGGEETQYF